The clone carrying this T cell receptor (beta chain) was counted between two and nine times. These data are taken from a study of blood T cell repertoires in COVID-19. In the study overall: The United States, Italy and Spain were the sources of the acute and convalescent COVID-19 samples. T cells, B-cell-depleted T cells, or PBMCs supplied cDNA or gDNA.

CDR1 LGHNA and CDR2 YSLEER come from the germline V gene. The CDR3 has 19 amino acids. Losses at the gene ends were 0 bases for V and 0 bases for J; bases not matched to a gene: 8. The method was immunoSEQ multiplex PCR; TCRdb's version includes in-frame clones alone and lacks a portion of them. This sample carries 150,000 to 200,000 clones, more than 80% of them seen once, and the ten largest clones take 11%. The receptor was isolated from a human donor in a cohort sampled during active COVID-19. What was sequenced was peripheral blood. This chain uses TRBV4-3 with TRBJ2-6, with 7 bases fitting TRBD2. The DNA for the CDR3 is TGCGCCAGCAGCCAAGATCAAATAGCGGGTAGCTCTGGGGCCAACGTCCTGACTTTC. It is translated as CASSQDQIAGSSGANVLTF.